The clone carrying this T cell receptor (beta chain) was counted ten times or more. Its antigen remains unidentified. This entry is derived from a study of T cells in Graves' hyperthyroidism and ophthalmopathy. Study in general: Specimen type is peripheral blood, collected at initial diagnosis prior to any treatment.

Researchers amplified the TCR beta CDR3 regions from RNA transcripts. The TCR CDR3 first-round RT-PCR relied on the HTBI primer set. TCRdb re-analysed the multiplex PCR reads in MiXCR, keeping a single row per CDR3 protein. Among about 640,000 distinct CDR3 sequences listed, around 15% were seen once. V lost 10 bases and J lost 6; bases outside the gene matches: 14. CDR1 is MDHEN and CDR2 is SYDVKM in the germline V gene. This CDR3 comprises 16 residues. Study-level findings and limits: Among clonotypes expanded in thyroid above 0.001, most were also found in blood. Ophthalmopathy stood apart from stable hyperthyroidism in a 13 V-J model. Ophthalmopathy was identified by the model a median 6.5 months ahead of onset.

The origin of this receptor is a woman aged 45-59 years with Graves' ophthalmopathy. V gene TRBV28 combines with J gene TRBJ2-3; TRBD2 aligns across 12 bases. Sequencing input: blood. The DNA of the CDR3 is TGTGCCACCCTTCACGTGGGACTAGCGGGTATGGATACGCAGTATTTT. This sequence encodes CATLHVGLAGMDTQYF.